The rows below give T cell receptor beta chains drawn from one sample of a study of blood T cells in healthy people across ages. TCRdb re-called the 5' RACE reads through MiXCR, storing one row per CDR3 protein. The sample comprises some 1,500,000 distinct CDR3 sequences, 35% to 45% of which are singletons, and around 4% rests with the top ten. Input material: blood. The receptor source for this set is a woman in her late teens or twenties in good health. The CDR3 runs from the conserved cysteine through the conserved F or W. Each record gives: V gene, CDR3 protein.

V: TRBV29-1
CDR3: CSVEVQTPYEQFF

V: TRBV9
CDR3: CASSVETGAEQYF

V: TRBV4-3
CDR3: CASSLLQAQYF

V: TRBV18
CDR3: CASSPRGQGRETQYF

V: TRBV30
CDR3: CARRVNYGYTF

V: TRBV27
CDR3: CASSLGRINQPQHF

V: TRBV9
CDR3: CASSAGTSAPYNEQYF

V: TRBV9
CDR3: CASSVGAGGPTDTQYF

V: TRBV12-5
CDR3: CASGLVQGTGTTEAFF

V: TRBV20-1
CDR3: CSATRLAIYEQYF

V: TRBV20-1
CDR3: CSARDRGGLVEQYF

V: TRBV6-2/TRBV6-3
CDR3: CASSYLGLHNSPLHF

V: TRBV15
CDR3: CATPGTTYPYEQYF

V: TRBV7-6
CDR3: CASSLPGLAGPRRTGELFF

V: TRBV5-1
CDR3: CASSGGLSQTQYF

V: TRBV12-3/TRBV12-4
CDR3: CASSFFRGTEAFF

V: TRBV12-3/TRBV12-4
CDR3: CASSFLAVNNEQFF

V: TRBV29-1
CDR3: CSDLVNRGSYYGYTF

V: TRBV4-3
CDR3: CASSQGSGQAYTEAFF

V: TRBV20-1
CDR3: CSASVGHNSPLHF

V: TRBV4-1
CDR3: CASSQDGQGTYGYTF

V: TRBV24-1
CDR3: CATSGARGKSYNEQYF

V: TRBV6-1
CDR3: CASTGSSYNSPLHF